The rows below give T cell receptor beta chains drawn from one sample of a study of shared T cell receptors in the human thymus. The method was immunoSEQ multiplex PCR; TCRdb's version includes in-frame clones alone and lacks a portion of them. The top ten hold 0.0095% to 0.013% of the sample, which has about 610,000 clones, 88% seen once. These data were also reused for a study on human thymus T cells.

The sample taken for sequencing was thymocytes. These receptors were collected from a boy younger than two with a congenital heart defect. Both conserved end residues are part of each CDR3. The order of the fields is J gene, clone size, V gene, D gene, CDR3 DNA, CDR3 protein. The D gene is left open where the match is weak. Rows give clone size only sometimes, using once, few, many, or a class for an expanded clone.

>TRBJ2-1|-|TRBV29-1|TRBD2
TGCAGCGTTGACGTGACTAGCGGGAGGCTGGGGGGTGAGCAGTTCTTC
CSVDVTSGRLGGEQFF
>TRBJ1-1|-|TRBV5-4|TRBD1
TGTGCCAGCAGCCCGGGGACAGGTGAAGCTTTCTTT
CASSPGTGEAFF
>TRBJ1-4|-|TRBV4-1|TRBD1
TGCGCCAGCAGCCTTTTCCCCGACAGGGATGGGGATGAAAAACTGTTTTTT
CASSLFPDRDGDEKLFF
>TRBJ2-3|-|TRBV19|-
TGTGCCAGTAGTATGGGGGCCCAATTTAATACGCAGTATTTT
CASSMGAQFNTQYF
>TRBJ2-1|-|TRBV7-9|TRBD2
TGTGCCAGCAGCTTAGTCCCTAGCGGGAGAAAGTTCTTC
CASSLVPSGRKFF
>TRBJ2-1|-|TRBV11-2|TRBD1
TGTGCCAGCAGCCACGCTCCAAGCCGGGACAGGGAGTGGTACAATGAGCAGTTCTTC
CASSHAPSRDREWYNEQFF
>TRBJ1-1|once|TRBV5-1|-
TGCGCCAGCGCAACAGGGTTCAGCACTGAAGCTTTCTTT
CASATGFSTEAFF
>TRBJ2-1|-|TRBV5-6|-
TGTGCCAGCAGCCCCGAAGGGGGGGACAATGAGCAGTTCTTC
CASSPEGGDNEQFF
>TRBJ1-1|-|TRBV7-9|TRBD1
TGTGCCAGCAGCCAACGGACAGGGCGGGAGTTGAACACTGAAGCTTTCTTT
CASSQRTGRELNTEAFF
>TRBJ1-5|-|TRBV19|-
TGTGCCAGTAGTATAGAGGGGGGATCTCAGCCCCAGCATTTT
CASSIEGGSQPQHF
>TRBJ1-5|-|TRBV10-3|-
TGTGCCACCCTGTCGGCCCGGGATGCACAGCCCCAGCATTTT
CATLSARDAQPQHF
>TRBJ2-5|-|TRBV6-6|-
TGTGCCAGCAGTTACACCCCAACCCTAGAGTTCGGGACCCAGTACTTC
CASSYTPTLEFGTQYF
>TRBJ2-3|-|TRBV7-6|TRBD2
TGTGCCAGCAGCCCAGGACTAGCGGGAGGGCGGGTCACAGATACGCAGTATTTT
CASSPGLAGGRVTDTQYF
>TRBJ2-7|-|TRBV2|-
TGTGCCAGCAGTGTTGGGGCGGAGTTTCCCTACGAGCAGTACTTC
CASSVGAEFPYEQYF
>TRBJ1-5|-|TRBV4-1|-
TGCGCCAGCAGTTCGTCAGGGGAGTGCAATCAGCCCCAGCATTTT
CASSSSGECNQPQHF
>TRBJ2-3|-|TRBV28|TRBD2
TGTGCCAGCAGTTATCCGGTTAACCGACTAGCTACAGATACGCAGTATTTT
CASSYPVNRLATDTQYF
>TRBJ2-1|-|TRBV29-1|TRBD2
TGCAGCGTTGACGGCATGCGGGAGGACTCCTACAATGAGCAGTTCTTC
CSVDGMREDSYNEQFF
>TRBJ2-1|-|TRBV19|TRBD2
TGTGCCAGTAGGGCACTAGCGGGAGAGGGAAATGAGCAGTTCTTC
CASRALAGEGNEQFF
>TRBJ2-2|-|TRBV7-3|TRBD2
TGTGCCAGCAGCTCGAGCGGGGCGAACACCGGGGAGCTGTTTTTT
CASSSSGANTGELFF
>TRBJ1-5|-|TRBV5-1|TRBD1
TGCGCCAGCAGCTGGACAGGAGACGCGAATCAGCCCCAGCATTTT
CASSWTGDANQPQHF
>TRBJ2-5|-|TRBV27|-
TGTGCCAGCAGTTCCCCCCCGACAAGGTACCAAGAGACCCAGTACTTC
CASSSPPTRYQETQYF
>TRBJ2-2|-|TRBV4-1|TRBD2
TGCGCCAGCAGCCAAGTTCCTAGCGGTACCGGGGAGCTGTTTTTT
CASSQVPSGTGELFF
>TRBJ2-1|-|TRBV7-3|-
TGTGCCAGCAGCTTAAGCCCCAGGGGCTACGAGCAGTTCTTC
CASSLSPRGYEQFF
>TRBJ1-1|-|TRBV6-1|TRBD1
TGTGCCAGCAGTGAGTGGGACAGGAGTGAAGCTTTCTTT
CASSEWDRSEAFF
>TRBJ2-7|once|TRBV5-4|TRBD2
TGTGCCAGCATCGTGCCTTCGGTGCGGGAGTGGTACGAGCAGTACTTC
CASIVPSVREWYEQYF
>TRBJ2-5|-|TRBV27|-
TGTGCCAGCAGGAGGCTAGGGGGAGGGCAGGAGACCCAGTACTTC
CASRRLGGGQETQYF
>TRBJ1-1|-|TRBV4-1|-
TGCGCCAGCAGCCACCCGCAGAGACATGCCTCTTTAAAAGCTTTCTTT
CASSHPQRHASLKAFF
>TRBJ2-3|-|TRBV7-2|TRBD1
TGTGCCAGCAGCTGGGGGACAGGGGACTCAGATACGCAGTATTTT
CASSWGTGDSDTQYF
>TRBJ2-7|-|TRBV19|TRBD1
TGTGCCAGTAGTTCCGGACAGGGGGCAGGGGAGCAGTACTTC
CASSSGQGAGEQYF
>TRBJ2-1|-|TRBV9|TRBD2
TGTGCCAGCAGCCCCCGGACTAGCGGGAGGCCCGGGTACAATGAGCAGTTCTTC
CASSPRTSGRPGYNEQFF
>TRBJ2-3|-|TRBV6-5|-
TGTGCCAGCCCCCGGAGAGCCCCAGATACGCAGTATTTT
CASPRRAPDTQYF
>TRBJ2-2|once|TRBV29-1|TRBD1
TGCAGCGGAAGGACAGGGGGTACCGGGGAGCTGTTTTTT
CSGRTGGTGELFF
>TRBJ1-1|-|TRBV7-4|TRBD1
TGTGCCAGCAGCTTAGAAGGGACAGGGAGGTCTGAAGCTTTCTTT
CASSLEGTGRSEAFF
>TRBJ1-5|-|TRBV28|-
TGTGCCAGCAGTTTCTCGCGGTATCAGCCCCAGCATTTT
CASSFSRYQPQHF
>TRBJ1-4|-|TRBV19|TRBD1
TGTGCCAGTCAAAACCGGCAGGCAGGGGGTTGGGAAAAACTGTTTTTT
CASQNRQAGGWEKLFF
>TRBJ1-4|-|TRBV18|TRBD1
TGTGCCAGCTCACCTGAGACAGGGCGAGGGAAACTGTTTTTT
CASSPETGRGKLFF
>TRBJ2-5|-|TRBV2|TRBD2
TGTGCCAGCATGGTAGCGGGAGGGCTGAAAGAGACCCAGTACTTC
CASMVAGGLKETQYF
>TRBJ1-1|-|TRBV10-2|TRBD1
TGCGCCATATGTAATCAGGGGGCTTGTACTGAAGCTTTCTTT
CAICNQGACTEAFF
>TRBJ2-7|-|TRBV18|TRBD1
TGTGCCAGCTCACCCACACACACACCCCCGAGGACAGGGGTTGACTACGAGCAGTACTTC
CASSPTHTPPRTGVDYEQYF
>TRBJ2-3|-|TRBV14|TRBD2
TGTGCCAGCAGCAAAGGGAGCCGGGCGGGAGGAGGGACAGATACGCAGTATTTT
CASSKGSRAGGGTDTQYF
>TRBJ2-6|-|TRBV2|-
TGTGCCAGCAGGAGTCCCCCGGGAAGTGGGGCCAACGTCCTGACTTTC
CASRSPPGSGANVLTF
>TRBJ2-7|once|TRBV9|-
TGTGCCAGCAGCGTAGGGAGGGTCAGGGAGGTCGAGCAGTACTTC
CASSVGRVREVEQYF
>TRBJ2-5|-|TRBV7-9|-
TGTGCCAGCAGCTGGGACGGGACAACCCAAGAGACCCAGTACTTC
CASSWDGTTQETQYF
>TRBJ2-1|-|TRBV10-2|TRBD2
TGCGCCAGCAGTGAGTCGACTGGGGGGAGCGGGAGGGGCTACAATGAGCAGTTCTTC
CASSESTGGSGRGYNEQFF
>TRBJ1-4|-|TRBV28|TRBD1
TGTGCCAGCAGATTTGAGCATCCCCAACGACAGGGCAGTGAAAAACTGTTTTTT
CASRFEHPQRQGSEKLFF
>TRBJ1-2|-|TRBV29-1|-
TGCAGCGTACGGGGGTCCCTAGGCTACACCTTC
CSVRGSLGYTF
>TRBJ1-1|-|TRBV2|-
TGTGCCAGCAGCCTGGGACTTGTGAACACTGAAGCTTTCTTT
CASSLGLVNTEAFF
>TRBJ1-1|-|TRBV14|-
TGTGCCAGCAGCCCGTCGAGTCAGGGGAACACTGAAGCTTTCTTT
CASSPSSQGNTEAFF
>TRBJ2-3|-|TRBV29-1|-
TGCAGCGTTGAAGATCTGGGCAGGGGATCGGATACGCAGTATTTT
CSVEDLGRGSDTQYF
>TRBJ2-5|-|TRBV29-1|-
TGCAGCGTTGATGCTTTCCCGGGACACTCGTACCAAGAGACCCAGTACTTC
CSVDAFPGHSYQETQYF